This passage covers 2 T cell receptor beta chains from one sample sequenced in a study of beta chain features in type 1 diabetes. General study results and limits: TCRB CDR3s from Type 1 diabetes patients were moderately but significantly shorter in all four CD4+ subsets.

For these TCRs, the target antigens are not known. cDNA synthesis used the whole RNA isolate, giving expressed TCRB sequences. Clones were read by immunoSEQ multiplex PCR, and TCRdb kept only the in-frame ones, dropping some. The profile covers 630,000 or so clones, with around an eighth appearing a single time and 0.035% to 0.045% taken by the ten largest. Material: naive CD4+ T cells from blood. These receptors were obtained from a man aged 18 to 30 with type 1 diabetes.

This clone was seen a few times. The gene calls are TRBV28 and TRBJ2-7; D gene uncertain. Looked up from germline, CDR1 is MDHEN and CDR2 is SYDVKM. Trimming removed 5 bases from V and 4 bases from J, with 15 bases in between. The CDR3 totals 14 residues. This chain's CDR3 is CASSLQVSPYEQYF. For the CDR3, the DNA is TGTGCCAGCAGTCTCCAGGTTTCCCCTTACGAGCAGTACTTC.

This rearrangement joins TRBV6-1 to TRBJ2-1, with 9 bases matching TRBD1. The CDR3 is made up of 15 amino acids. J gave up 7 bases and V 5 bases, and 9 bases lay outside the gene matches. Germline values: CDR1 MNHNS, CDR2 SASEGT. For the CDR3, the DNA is TGTGCCAGCAGTTCCCCGGACAGGGGAGAAAATGAGCAGTTCTTC. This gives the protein CASSSPDRGENEQFF.